This TCR beta chain was captured in a study of blood T cells in healthy people across ages. Findings and limits, study-wide: Investigators viewed diversity estimates from one million T cells as underestimates, the study reported. Both naive CD4+ cell counts and diversity were greater in long-lived donors than in aged donors.

Trimming removed 3 bases from V and 5 bases from J; junction bases left unmatched: 7. The CDR3 has 15 residues. In this sample, this clonotype turned up a few times. Its antigen is not known. With a J-beta primer mix and a sample-barcoded 5' primer, a second PCR ran 7 to 11 cycles. The study obtained at least 2.5 million CDR3-containing paired-end reads from every sample. MiXCR was run by TCRdb on the 5' RACE reads, yielding one entry per CDR3 protein. This sample carries some 560,000 distinct CDR3 sequences, 25% to 35% of them seen once, and the ten largest clones take approximately 3.6%. The same specimen was also included in a second study, on T cells of mothers and their children. From that study: Across the analysis, no persistent microchimeric T cell clones were detected.

This chain uses TRBV12-3 or TRBV12-4 with TRBJ1-5; 7 positions match TRBD1. The origin of this receptor is a boy younger than 10 in good health. The specimen was blood. This CDR3 is CASSFKGGADQPQHF. The CDR3 DNA reads TGTGCCAGCAGTTTTAAAGGGGGCGCCGATCAGCCCCAGCATTTT.